Reported below is one T cell receptor (beta chain). The target antigen is unknown. This PCR relied on a set of 60 Vbeta primers and 13 Jbeta primers. The table came from immunoSEQ multiplex PCR; TCRdb's copy has only in-frame clones and leaves some out. Of 95,000 to 150,000 clones in the sample, approximately 78% are singletons; the top ten hold roughly 5.9%. These data come from a study of cytomegalovirus exposure and HLA in healthy donors. General study results and limits: Most observed TCR sequences were rare, whereas some public TCRs were detected in many donors. A later analysis found most CMV-associated TCR beta chains apparently HLA-restricted. Among donors in an Asian-associated ancestry cluster, a later analysis reportedly found fewer N-insertions than the approximately 700-donor mean. Sequencing artifact likely explains a cluster of highly shared sequence variants.

Between the trimmed V and J ends, which lost 8 bases and 0 bases, there was a span of 7 bases. Germline V gene data show CDR1 as WSHSY and CDR2 as SAAADI. CDR3 length: 13 amino acids. Sequencing was carried out using PBMCs. This TCR came from a woman between 40 and 50 years old in good health and CMV-seronegative. This chain links TRBV10-2 with TRBJ2-2, with D unresolved. DNA for the CDR3: TGCGCCAGCTGTCGGGCGAACACCGGGGAGCTGTTTTTT. It is translated as CASCRANTGELFF.